A single sample is the source of the 24 T cell receptor beta chains below, sequenced in a study of shared clonotypes between healthy human individuals (dated by TCRdb to 2020 to 2022). The library was obtained by the immunoSEQ multiplex PCR assay. In TCRdb, the immuneACCESS table is reduced to in-frame sequences with V and J assigned. These tables do not hold every clone; where another copy was compared, an unresolved V gene accounts for under half, and the others remain unexplained. This sample has a few hundred thousand clones in its table, and 95% to 98% of those were observed once. Around 0.058% of the sample is held by the ten biggest clonotypes. Sequenced material: naive CD4+ T cells sorted from blood. What this sample's cell subset or site label stands for: CD45RA+ positively selected. The receptor source for this set is a woman aged 25 to 45 in good health.

The chain is built from TRBV7-8 and TRBJ2-7; 9 nucleotides align to TRBD2. Germline V lookup: CDR1 SGHVS, CDR2 FQNEAQ. V lost 2 bases, J lost 8 bases, and 10 bases stayed unmatched. This CDR3 comprises 15 residues. The CDR3 region has the DNA TGTGCCAGCAGCTTATTAGCGGGAGATAATGGAAAGCAGTACTTC. Residues: CASSLLAGDNGKQYF.

The rearrangement joins TRBV5-1 to TRBJ2-1; 9 bases match TRBD1. Germline values: CDR1 SGHRS, CDR2 YFSETQ. With V trimmed by 4 bases and J by 3 bases, 5 bases remained unmatched. The CDR3 loop spans 15 amino acids. The CDR3 DNA reads TGCGCCAGCAGCCCGGGACAGGGAATCTACAATGAGCAGTTCTTC. Amino acid sequence: CASSPGQGIYNEQFF.

The chain couples TRBV15 to TRBJ2-3; possibly TRBD1 for D (6 bases). The CDR3 is 15 residues long. Germline CDR1 is LNHNV and CDR2 is YYDKDF (reference sequence). Between the trimmed V and J ends, which lost 3 bases and 2 bases, there was a span of 12 bases. CDR3 region: CATSRRGSDTDTQYF. The CDR3 DNA reads as TGTGCCACCAGCAGGAGGGGGAGCGACACAGATACGCAGTATTTT.

This chain connects TRBV7-3 to TRBJ2-3; D perhaps matches TRBD2 (6 bases). CDR3 length: 15 residues. CDR1 and CDR2 (germline): SGHTA, FQGTGA. With 0 bases removed from V and 8 bases from J, the gap between germline ends came to 15 bases. DNA of the CDR3: TGTGCCAGCAGCTTAACAGAAAGCGGGTTTTCTACGCAGTATTTT. It encodes CASSLTESGFSTQYF.

This rearrangement joins TRBV5-8 to TRBJ2-3; D unresolved. Trimming took off 5 bases at V and 2 bases at J, with 6 bases between the two ends. CDR3 length: 12 residues. CDR1 is SGHTS, CDR2 YDEGEE, per germline. CDR3 nucleotides: TGTGCCAGCAGTCGTCACACAGATACGCAGTATTTT. It yields the protein CASSRHTDTQYF.

This clone has only one observation. The chain employs TRBV30 and TRBJ1-3; TRBD1 aligns across 9 bases. The CDR3 is 15 amino acids. With V trimmed by 2 bases and J by 4 bases, 6 bases remained unmatched. The germline CDR1 and CDR2 sequences are GTSNPN and SVGIG (reference sequence). CDR3 in amino acids: CAWSPGTGLGNTIYF. In nucleotides, the CDR3 is TGTGCCTGGAGTCCGGGGACAGGGCTGGGAAACACCATATATTTT.

The genes are TRBV28 and TRBJ1-4, with unresolved D. V was pared by 6 bases and J by 0 bases, with 11 bases between. The V gene's germline CDR1 is MDHEN and CDR2 SYDVKM. CDR3 length equals 15 residues. CDR3 loop: CASSLALATNEKLFF. CDR3 DNA: TGTGCCAGCAGCTTGGCTCTCGCAACTAATGAAAAACTGTTTTTT.

The CDR3 protein is CASSLDVGGTVNVLTF. The CDR3 DNA reads TGCGCCAGCAGCTTGGACGTAGGGGGGACTGTCAACGTCCTGACTTTC. The rearrangement joins TRBV5-1 to TRBJ2-6; D tentatively reads TRBD1 or TRBD2 (6 bases each). The V end was cut by 0 bases, the J end by 9 bases, with 16 bases between. This CDR3 is 16 amino acids long. Germline CDR1 reads SGHRS; CDR2 reads YFSETQ.

This chain joins TRBV5-1 and TRBJ1-5; D is unclear. This CDR3 contains 13 residues. V was cut by 5 bases and J by 0 bases, with 6 bases left in between. In germline, CDR1 is SGHRS, CDR2 YFSETQ. The CDR3 DNA is TGCGCCAGCAGAGCGGATAGCAATCAGCCCCAGCATTTT. Encoded protein: CASRADSNQPQHF.

CDR3 residues: CASSLSVFEKLFF. The CDR3 nucleotides read TGTGCCAGCAGTTTATCGGTTTTTGAAAAACTGTTTTTT. V and J are TRBV28 and TRBJ1-4, with D uncertain. The germline V gene has CDR1 MDHEN and CDR2 SYDVKM. V dropped 1 base and J dropped 7 bases, with 7 bases sitting between them. CDR3 length: 13 residues.

The rearrangement uses TRBV5-6 and TRBJ2-5; 7 bases align to TRBD1. This CDR3 spans 13 amino acids. J was trimmed by 3 bases and V by 1 base; bases with no gene match: 0. The germline CDR1 and CDR2 sequences are SGHDT and YYEEEE. The CDR3 reads CASSLQGEETQYF. In DNA, the CDR3 is TGTGCCAGCAGCTTGCAGGGGGAAGAGACCCAGTACTTC.

The chain has TRBV7-2 and TRBJ2-7; D gene unclear. Germline-derived CDR1 and CDR2 are SGHTA and FQGNSA. V dropped 5 bases and J dropped 4 bases, with 18 bases sitting between them. The CDR3 consists of 15 residues. CDR3 bases: TGTGCCAGCAGCCGAAATTGGGGTACCGAATACGAGCAGTACTTC. Amino acid sequence: CASSRNWGTEYEQYF.

The chain recombines TRBV28 with TRBJ1-2; 8 bases match TRBD1. V lost 4 bases to trimming and J lost 3 bases; unmatched junction nucleotides: 7. CDR3 length: 15 amino acids. The germline V gene encodes CDR1 MDHEN and CDR2 SYDVKM. This chain's CDR3 is CASSSAAQGDYGYTF. The CDR3 DNA is TGTGCCAGCAGTTCCGCCGCACAGGGGGACTATGGCTACACCTTC.

The V and J genes are TRBV18 and TRBJ2-3; 11 bases align to TRBD1. This CDR3 is 17 amino acids long. Germline values: CDR1 KGHSH, CDR2 LQKENI. Trimming cost V 3 bases and J 3 bases; bases outside gene matches: 8. CDR3 sequence reads: CASSPTVRDRGTDTQYF. CDR3 sequence (DNA): TGTGCCAGCTCACCGACGGTTAGGGACAGGGGGACAGATACGCAGTATTTT.

This sequence joins TRBV5-1 and TRBJ2-3, with D perhaps matching TRBD2 (5 bases). The germline V gene encodes CDR1 SGHRS and CDR2 YFSETQ. With 1 base removed from V and 2 bases from J, the gap between germline ends came to 11 bases. The CDR3 contains 15 residues. CDR3 residues: CASSLSRGNTDTQYF. The DNA for the CDR3 is TGCGCCAGCAGCTTGTCTCGGGGAAACACAGATACGCAGTATTTT.

The rearrangement links TRBV30 to TRBJ1-4; D may be TRBD1 (5 bases). Between the trimmed V and J ends, which lost 2 bases and 7 bases, there was a span of 14 bases. From germline, CDR1 is GTSNPN and CDR2 SVGIG (reference sequence). The CDR3 is 14 amino acids. CDR3 DNA: TGTGCCTGGAGTACGCAGGGTGGAGGTGAAAAACTGTTTTTT. Translated, it gives CAWSTQGGGEKLFF.

The chain combines TRBV25-1 with TRBJ2-7; 12 positions agree with TRBD2. This CDR3 has 15 residues. Germline loops: CDR1 MGHDK, CDR2 SYGVNS. The trim removed 3 bases at V and 6 bases at J, leaving 6 bases unmatched. CDR3 loop: CASSDLTSGRGEQYF. DNA for the CDR3: TGTGCCAGCAGTGACCTGACTAGCGGGAGAGGCGAGCAGTACTTC.

The chain couples TRBV19 to TRBJ2-5; possibly TRBD2 for D (5 bases). Per germline, CDR1 LNHDA and CDR2 SQIVND (reference sequence). Trimming stripped 3 bases from V and 5 bases from J, with 19 bases between. The CDR3 has 16 amino acids. The CDR3 DNA follows: TGTGCCAGTAGTATTGTCGTCGGATCAACGGGGGAGACCCAGTACTTC. Encoded protein: CASSIVVGSTGETQYF.

V is TRBV6-5 and J is TRBJ2-7; D gene unclear. Trimming left V 4 bases short and J 3 bases short, with 7 bases between. CDR1 is MNHEY, CDR2 SVGAGI, per germline. The length of the CDR3 is 12 residues. DNA for the CDR3: TGTGCCAGCAGTTCCAGCAACTACGAGCAGTACTTC. Its protein is CASSSSNYEQYF.

The chain is built from TRBV7-8 and TRBJ1-1, with D unresolved. Germline CDR1 reads SGHVS; CDR2 reads FQNEAQ. The V end lost 2 bases, the J end lost 1 base, and 11 bases lay between the germline ends. This CDR3 is 15 amino acids long. CDR3 residues: CASSLLGFSNTEAFF. The CDR3 DNA sequence: TGTGCCAGCAGCTTATTAGGGTTTTCGAACACTGAAGCTTTCTTT.

V gene TRBV5-1 combines with J gene TRBJ2-1; 12 nucleotides agree with TRBD2. The CDR3 totals 15 residues. Germline V gene lookup returns CDR1 SGHRS and CDR2 YFSETQ. The V and J ends lost 2 bases and 10 bases, in that order; junction bases with no gene match: 7. In DNA, the CDR3 is TGCGCCAGCAGCTTCCGACTAGCGGGAGTCAGGGAGCAGTTCTTC. Translated, it gives CASSFRLAGVREQFF. Drawing the rest from reference TRBV5-1 and TRBJ2-1, the complete variable domain is KAGVTQTPRYLIKTRGQQVTLSCSPISGHRSVSWYQQTPGQGLQFLFEYFSETQRNKGNFPGRFSGRQFSNSRSEMNVSTLELGDSALYLCASSFRLAGVREQFFGPGTRLTVL.

The chain carries TRBV18 and TRBJ1-1; D might be TRBD1 (5 bases). Per germline, CDR1 KGHSH and CDR2 LQKENI. The CDR3 contains 15 residues. Trimming removed 2 bases at V and 3 bases at J, with 13 bases between. CDR3 DNA sequence: TGTGCCAGCTCACCAAGGGGAGTTGAGTACACTGAAGCTTTCTTT. Its protein product is CASSPRGVEYTEAFF.

Points on this clone: The same CDR3 also results from other DNA sequences found in this sample. The chain links TRBV18 to TRBJ2-7, with 8 bases identical to TRBD1. The J segment lost 1 base and the V segment lost 3 bases, leaving 5 bases of the junction unmatched. CDR3 length equals 15 residues. Germline CDR1 and CDR2: KGHSH and LQKENI. The CDR3 reads CASSPAGTGSYEQYF. DNA for the CDR3: TGTGCCAGCTCACCTGCCGGGACAGGTTCCTACGAGCAGTACTTC.

The chain couples TRBV28 to TRBJ2-2, with D possibly being TRBD1 (6 bases). CDR3 length: 16 amino acids. In germline, CDR1 is MDHEN, CDR2 SYDVKM. The V end lost 4 bases, the J end lost 1 base, and 13 bases lay between the germline ends. CDR3 sequence (DNA): TGTGCCAGCAGTTCCAGGGGCGATAAGAACACCGGGGAGCTGTTTTTT. Protein product: CASSSRGDKNTGELFF.